This passage covers 15 T cell receptor beta chains from one sample sequenced in a study of cytomegalovirus exposure and HLA in healthy donors (TCRdb year 2017). The library relied on the immunoSEQ multiplex PCR assay. A mixture of 60 forward primers for TCR Vbeta segments and 13 reverse primers for TCR Jbeta segments was used in the multiplex PCR. Not all clones reach the TCRdb copy of this immuneACCESS table, which keeps in-frame sequences only. Checked studies attribute under half of the gap to unresolved V genes and leave the rest unexplained. This sample comprises some 150,000 clones, 60% to 80% of them detected only once. The ten largest make up roughly 0.68% of the sample. The specimen was PBMCs. The receptors were sampled from a male donor in good health and CMV-seronegative.

This clone was seen more than once but under ten times. The rearrangement joins TRBV6-4 to TRBJ2-2; D remains ambiguous. Trimming removed 0 bases at V and 6 bases at J, with 11 bases between. Germline V gene data show CDR1 as MRHNA and CDR2 as SNTAGT. This CDR3 is built from 15 residues. The CDR3 DNA is TGTGCCAGCAGTGACTCGAACAGCCCGTCCGGGGAGCTGTTTTTT. Its translation is CASSDSNSPSGELFF.

The DNA for the CDR3 is TGTGCCAGCAGCTCCCAGGGGTATTCTAACTATGGCTACACCTTC. It specifies CASSSQGYSNYGYTF. The gene calls are TRBV25-1 and TRBJ1-2, with a possible D match to TRBD1 (6 bases). The CDR3 runs 15 residues. Trimming shortened V by 6 bases and J by 0 bases, and 14 bases separated the two germline ends. Germline V gives CDR1 MGHDK, CDR2 SYGVNS.

This chain uses TRBV4-1 with TRBJ2-7; D is undetermined. V was clipped by 0 bases and J by 2 bases, with 8 bases between them. The CDR3 has 14 residues. Germline CDR1 MGHRA, CDR2 YSYEKL. This chain's CDR3 is CASSQEIGAYEQYF. In DNA, the CDR3 is TGCGCCAGCAGCCAAGAGATAGGAGCCTACGAGCAGTACTTC.

The chain links TRBV11-3 to TRBJ1-2; the D gene is possibly TRBD1 (5 bases). V was pared by 5 bases and J by 2 bases, with 6 bases between. The germline CDR1 and CDR2 sequences are SGHNT and YENEEA. The CDR3 covers 12 residues. Here the CDR3 DNA reads TGTGCCAGCAGCCACAGGAACTATGGCTACACCTTC. It translates to CASSHRNYGYTF.

The chain uses TRBV5-1 and TRBJ2-3; 9 nucleotides agree with TRBD2. The CDR3 is 14 residues long. J was trimmed by 3 bases and V by 3 bases; bases with no gene match: 2. Germline-derived CDR1 and CDR2 are SGHRS and YFSETQ. The chain's CDR3 is CASSSGLATDTQYF. The CDR3 nucleotides are TGCGCCAGCAGCTCGGGACTAGCAACAGATACGCAGTATTTT.

The chain has TRBV7-3 and TRBJ1-1; tentatively, D is TRBD1 (5 bases). Trimming pared 7 bases from V and 4 bases from J, leaving 16 bases between. In germline, CDR1 is SGHTA, CDR2 FQGTGA. CDR3 length: 14 amino acids. CDR3 bases: TGTGCCAGCACCCTCGGGGGTTGGAGCACTGAAGCTTTCTTT. Protein sequence: CASTLGGWSTEAFF. Full variable domain (rest looked up from reference TRBV7-3 and TRBJ1-1): GAGVSQTPSNKVTEKGKYVELRCDPISGHTALYWYRQSLGQGPEFLIYFQGTGAADDSGLPNDRFFAVRPEGSVSTLKIQRTERGDSAVYLCASTLGGWSTEAFFGQGTRLTVV.

This rearrangement joins TRBV10-3 to TRBJ1-2; 7 nucleotides line up with TRBD1. Trimming took 11 bases from V and 4 from J; bases not matched to a gene: 16. The germline gives CDR1 ENHRY, CDR2 SYGVKD. CDR3 size: 15 residues. The CDR3, as DNA: TGTGCCGTCTCCCGCCCAGACAGGGAGGCCTATGGCTACACCTTC. It is translated as CAVSRPDREAYGYTF.

The V and J genes are TRBV6-1 and TRBJ1-1, with D perhaps matching TRBD1 (6 bases). V was trimmed by 8 bases and J by 0 bases, leaving 13 bases between them. The CDR3 is 14 amino acids. Per germline, CDR1 MNHNS and CDR2 SASEGT. The CDR3 loop is CASGGQFMNTEAFF. The DNA of the CDR3 is TGTGCCAGCGGAGGACAGTTCATGAACACTGAAGCTTTCTTT.

The chain combines TRBV9 with TRBJ2-2, with 9 bases lining up with TRBD1. CDR3 length equals 15 residues. From germline, CDR1 is SGDLS and CDR2 YYNGEE. J was trimmed by 4 bases and V by 4 bases; bases with no gene match: 5. For the CDR3, the DNA is TGTGCCAGCAGCACTAGACAGGGGGGCACCGGGGAGCTGTTTTTT. Protein sequence: CASSTRQGGTGELFF.

This clone was counted once. The V call is TRBV21-1, the J call TRBJ2-7; the table's D call of TRBD1 was not tested on the DNA. TRBV21-1 is a pseudogene. CDR3 length equals 15 residues. CDR3 coding DNA: TGTGCCAGCAGCATCGAAGGGACAGCGGCGCGGGAGCAGTACTTC. Translation: CASSIEGTAAREQYF.

The rearrangement joins TRBV27 to TRBJ2-1; 8 nucleotides align to TRBD1. The CDR3 has 16 residues. The V segment lost 0 bases and the J segment 5 bases; nucleotides outside the gene matches: 6. Per germline, CDR1 MNHEY and CDR2 SMNVEV (reference sequence). The CDR3 loop reads CASSLSPRTGNNEQFF. As DNA, the CDR3 is TGTGCCAGCAGTTTATCCCCTAGGACAGGGAACAATGAGCAGTTCTTC.

The chain is built from TRBV10-2 and TRBJ2-5; D is ambiguous. This CDR3 is 14 amino acids long. CDR1 WSHSY and CDR2 SAAADI come from the germline V gene. With 0 bases removed from V and 2 bases from J, the gap between germline ends came to 7 bases. CDR3 amino acids: CASSESSRQETQYF. The CDR3 DNA reads as TGCGCCAGCAGTGAGTCGAGTAGACAAGAGACCCAGTACTTC.

The gene calls are TRBV5-1 and TRBJ2-7; 9 positions agree with TRBD1. CDR3 length: 15 amino acids. The germline V gene encodes CDR1 SGHRS and CDR2 YFSETQ. After removal of 5 bases from V and 5 bases from J, the junction contained 11 bases not matched to a gene. The CDR3 loop reads CASRETPGTGNEQYF. In DNA, the CDR3 is TGCGCCAGCAGGGAGACCCCCGGGACAGGGAACGAGCAGTACTTC.

J is TRBJ2-6 and V is TRBV5-1; D might be TRBD2 (5 bases). The germline V gene has CDR1 SGHRS and CDR2 YFSETQ. The CDR3 loop spans 16 amino acids. V was trimmed by 9 bases and J by 1 base, leaving 17 bases between them. The CDR3 spells CATADYPLSGANVLTF. The CDR3 bases are TGCGCCACCGCAGACTACCCTCTGTCTGGGGCCAACGTCCTGACTTTC.

The V and J genes are TRBV11-2 and TRBJ2-5, with D unclear. CDR3 length: 15 residues. CDR1 is SGHAT, CDR2 FQNNGV, per germline. V lost 0 bases to trimming and J lost 5 bases, with 13 bases between them. CDR3 sequence (DNA): TGTGCCAGCAGCTTAGAGGCTTTTGGCTGGGAGACCCAGTACTTC. Residues: CASSLEAFGWETQYF.